This T cell receptor (beta chain) was identified during a study of cytomegalovirus exposure and HLA in healthy donors. 60 Vbeta and 13 Jbeta primers were used in PCR. Sequencing used immunoSEQ multiplex PCR; TCRdb keeps in-frame clones, though not all of them. The repertoire holds some 170,000 clones, with 60% to 80% as singletons. The germline V gene has CDR1 GTSNPN and CDR2 SVGIG (reference sequence). The CDR3 contains 11 residues. V lost 3 bases and J lost 3, with 3 bases in between. The chain carries TRBV30 and TRBJ2-1; D gene unclear. This TCR came from a man aged 25-45 years in good health and CMV-seropositive. Sequenced sample: PBMCs. The DNA of the CDR3 is TGTGCCTGGAGCGTCTACAATGAGCAGTTCTTC. Translated, it gives CAWSVYNEQFF.